These 14 T cell receptor beta chains came from one sample sequenced in a study of blood T cell repertoires in COVID-19. The table came from immunoSEQ multiplex PCR; TCRdb's copy has only in-frame clones and leaves some out. Of tens of thousands of clones listed, around 90% are singletons. The source material was peripheral blood. The receptors here all came from a male donor with acute or convalescent COVID-19.

This clone came up once. The V and J genes are TRBV18 and TRBJ2-5; D ambiguous. The ends were cut back, 6 bases at V and 0 bases at J, with 8 bases in the middle. Germline CDR1 KGHSH, CDR2 LQKENI. The CDR3 contains 13 residues. CDR3 bases: TGTGCCAGCTCCCCGACTCACCAAGAGACCCAGTACTTC. Translating it yields CASSPTHQETQYF.

The V gene is TRBV3-1 (or the pseudogene TRBV3-2), the J gene TRBJ2-7; no clear D. V dropped 0 bases and J dropped 3 bases, with 6 bases sitting between them. Germline values: CDR1 LGHDT, CDR2 YNNKEL (reference sequence). CDR3 length: 13 residues. This CDR3 reads CASSQEGIYEQYF. The CDR3 coding sequence is TGTGCCAGCAGCCAAGAGGGCATCTACGAGCAGTACTTC.

The genes are TRBV4-2 and TRBJ1-1, with a tentative D call TRBD1 (6 bases). V was trimmed by 1 base and J by 9 bases, leaving 9 bases between them. This CDR3 contains 12 residues. Germline V gives CDR1 LGHNA, CDR2 YNFKEQ. The CDR3 nucleotides are TGTGCCAGCAGCCAAGTGGGGGGGCAAGCTTTCTTT. Translation gives CASSQVGGQAFF.

The chain joins TRBV5-4 to TRBJ1-1; 9 positions match TRBD1. The J segment lost 1 base and the V segment lost 2 bases, leaving 6 bases of the junction unmatched. The length of the CDR3 is 16 residues. Germline CDR1 SGHNT, CDR2 YYREEE (reference sequence). This CDR3 is CASSFESGQGNTEAFF. DNA of the CDR3: TGTGCCAGCAGCTTCGAATCGGGACAGGGGAACACTGAAGCTTTCTTT.

V is TRBV5-4 and J is TRBJ2-3, with a tentative D call TRBD2 (6 bases). Trimming removed 4 bases from V and 6 bases from J, with 15 bases in between. The germline CDR1 and CDR2 sequences are SGHNT and YYREEE (reference sequence). The CDR3 sequence is 14 residues long. This CDR3 is CASSAGRGEDTQYF. In DNA form, the CDR3 reads TGTGCCAGCAGCGCCGGGCGGGGAGAGGATACGCAGTATTTT.

This clone has a handful of counts. The chain has TRBV9 and TRBJ2-7; tentatively, D is TRBD2 (6 bases). V was trimmed by 3 bases and J by 2 bases, leaving 9 bases between them. The CDR3 has 13 amino acids. The germline V gene has CDR1 SGDLS and CDR2 YYNGEE. The CDR3 bases are TGTGCCAGCAGCGCGGGACTCCCCTACGAGCAGTACTTC. Amino acids: CASSAGLPYEQYF.

The V gene is TRBV4-1, the J gene TRBJ1-2; the D gene is possibly TRBD1 (6 bases). V was clipped by 0 bases and J by 2 bases, with 10 bases between them. Germline V gene data show CDR1 as MGHRA and CDR2 as YSYEKL. The CDR3 is made up of 15 amino acids. In DNA form, the CDR3 reads TGCGCCAGCAGCCAAGAACCAGGGGCCAACTATGGCTACACCTTC. It codes for CASSQEPGANYGYTF.

This clone was recorded once. V is TRBV3-1 (or the pseudogene TRBV3-2) and J is TRBJ1-4; D is unclear. Trimming shortened V by 2 bases and J by 4 bases, and 14 bases separated the two germline ends. From germline, CDR1 is LGHDT and CDR2 YNNKEL (reference sequence). This CDR3 contains 16 residues. The CDR3 region has the DNA TGTGCCAGCAGCCAATCAGGAGGAGTTCTTAATGAAAAACTGTTTTTT. Encoded protein: CASSQSGGVLNEKLFF.

The V gene is TRBV5-4, the J gene TRBJ2-3, with TRBD1 identical over 10 bases. The CDR3 is made up of 16 amino acids. Germline CDR1 and CDR2: SGHNT and YYREEE (reference sequence). Trimming took 1 base from V and 1 from J; bases not matched to a gene: 3. CDR3 amino acids: CASSLPGTGGTDTQYF. In DNA, the CDR3 is TGTGCCAGCAGCTTGCCCGGGACAGGGGGCACAGATACGCAGTATTTT. The variable domain in full, with the rest retrieved from reference TRBV5-4 and TRBJ2-3, is ETGVTQSPTHLIKTRGQQVTLRCSSQSGHNTVSWYQQALGQGPQFIFQYYREEENGRGNFPPRFSGLQFPNYSSELNVNALELDDSALYLCASSLPGTGGTDTQYFGPGTRLTVL.

CDR3 bases: TGTGCCACCAGTGATATTGGGGGCGAGACCCAGTACTTC. It specifies CATSDIGGETQYF. The V and J genes are TRBV24-1 and TRBJ2-5, with a possible D match to TRBD1 (6 bases). Germline CDR1 reads KGHDR; CDR2 reads SFDVKD. The CDR3 is 13 residues long. V was pared by 3 bases and J by 5 bases, with 9 bases between.

V gene TRBV19 combines with J gene TRBJ1-6; TRBD1 aligns across 7 bases. CDR3 length: 14 amino acids. Germline lookup yields CDR1 LNHDA and CDR2 SQIVND (reference sequence). After removal of 7 bases from V and 5 bases from J, the junction contained 5 bases not matched to a gene. CDR3 DNA sequence: TGTGCCAGTACCAGGACAGGCAATAATTCACCCCTCCACTTT. Encoded protein: CASTRTGNNSPLHF.

The chain combines TRBV9 with TRBJ1-6; TRBD1 agrees at 8 bases. This CDR3 has 16 amino acids. The germline V gene encodes CDR1 SGDLS and CDR2 YYNGEE. After removal of 2 bases from V and 8 bases from J, the junction contained 9 bases not matched to a gene. The CDR3 spells CASSVDPGQDHSPLHF. The CDR3 region has the DNA TGTGCCAGCAGCGTGGACCCGGGACAGGACCATTCACCCCTCCACTTT. Together with reference TRBV9 and TRBJ1-6, the CDR3 gives the full variable domain: DSGVTQTPKHLITATGQRVTLRCSPRSGDLSVYWYQQSLDQGLQFLIQYYNGEERAKGNILERFSAQQFPDLHSELNLSSLELGDSALYFCASSVDPGQDHSPLHFGNGTRLTVT.

The V call is TRBV7-2, the J call TRBJ2-1; no reliable D call. CDR1 is SGHTA, CDR2 FQGNSA, per germline. The CDR3 is made up of 16 amino acids. V was shortened by 5 bases and J by 2 bases, with 16 bases between the two germline ends. The DNA for the CDR3 is TGTGCCAGCAGCCCCCGGGTTGGCGGAACCTACAATGAGCAGTTCTTC. Its protein product is CASSPRVGGTYNEQFF. Using reference TRBV7-2 and TRBJ2-1 for the parts outside the CDR3, the full variable domain is GAGVSQSPSNKVTEKGKDVELRCDPISGHTALYWYRQSLGQGLEFLIYFQGNSAPDKSGLPSDRFSAERTGGSVSTLTIQRTQQEDSAVYLCASSPRVGGTYNEQFFGPGTRLTVL.

V gene TRBV6-5 combines with J gene TRBJ2-3, with D maybe TRBD2 (6 bases). Germline loops: CDR1 MNHEY, CDR2 SVGAGI. Deletions cut 6 bases from V and 3 bases from J, with 13 bases between. The CDR3 is made up of 14 amino acids. Written as DNA, the CDR3 is TGTGCCAGCAGGCGGGGTCTAGGGACAGATACGCAGTATTTT. Encoded protein: CASRRGLGTDTQYF.